The entry that follows covers one T cell receptor beta chain sequence. The antigen is unknown. The source of the sample is a study of T-cell memory formation after mild COVID-19. Germline trimming cut 10 bases from V and 7 bases from J; bases unmatched to any gene: 16. Germline assignment: CDR1 SEHNR and CDR2 FQNEAQ (reference sequence). The CDR3 sequence is 15 residues long. Findings and caveats of the study: There was a balanced CD4/CD8 profile in clones contracting day 15 to 85, and later expanders leaned CD4+.

TCRdb reprocessed the 5' RACE reads with MiXCR, giving one entry per CDR3 protein. The top ten clones hold around 23% of a sample with a few hundred thousand distinct CDR3 sequences, roughly 19% of them seen once. Specimen: PBMCs or a T cell subset sorted from them (not recorded which). This receptor was identified in a man between 18 and 35 years old who had mild COVID-19 (a few samples of this study predate the infection). Cell type and time point are not known. The chain uses TRBV7-9 and TRBJ2-3, with 8 bases lining up with TRBD2. The DNA for the CDR3 is TGTGCCACCTCGATTTCGGGGGGGCCCTGGAATACGCAGTATTTT. Protein sequence: CATSISGGPWNTQYF.